Listed below are T cell receptor beta chains from one sample, sequenced in a study of blood T cell repertoires in COVID-19. The table came from immunoSEQ multiplex PCR; TCRdb's copy has only in-frame clones and leaves some out. The top ten clones hold 1.5% to 1.7% of a sample with 250,000 or so clones, 80% to 85% of them seen once. Source material: peripheral blood. Receptor source: a woman aged 35 to 49 who had recovered from COVID-19. Each CDR3 is given with its conserved first and last residue. Each record gives: CDR3 length, D gene, V gene, clone size, J gene, CDR3 DNA, CDR3 protein. D genes are given only for firm matches. Not all rows give a size; the values are once, few, many and, for expanded clones, a class.

len: 13
d_gene: TRBD1
v_gene: TRBV24-1
abundance: medium-sized
j_gene: TRBJ1-2
CDR3nt: TGTGCCACCAGTGAGCCGACAGGGGCCGGCTACACCTTC
CDR3aa: CATSEPTGAGYTF

len: 15
d_gene: TRBD1
v_gene: TRBV7-2
abundance: -
j_gene: TRBJ2-3
CDR3nt: TGTGCCAGCACAAAGGGACAGCTAAGCACAGATACGCAGTATTTT
CDR3aa: CASTKGQLSTDTQYF

len: 15
d_gene: TRBD1
v_gene: TRBV5-1
abundance: -
j_gene: TRBJ2-5
CDR3nt: TGCGCCAGCAGCGGTCACAGGGGACCCAGGGAGACCCAGTACTTC
CDR3aa: CASSGHRGPRETQYF

len: 13
d_gene: TRBD1
v_gene: TRBV30
abundance: -
j_gene: TRBJ2-3
CDR3nt: TGTGCCTGGGGACAGGGGGTAACAGATACGCAGTATTTT
CDR3aa: CAWGQGVTDTQYF

len: 11
d_gene: -
v_gene: TRBV6-5
abundance: -
j_gene: TRBJ2-7
CDR3nt: TGTGCCAGCTTAGACGGGTACGAGCAGTACTTC
CDR3aa: CASLDGYEQYF

len: 15
d_gene: TRBD1
v_gene: TRBV6-1
abundance: few
j_gene: TRBJ1-5
CDR3nt: TGTGCCAGCAGTGAACAGGGGGGTTCCAATCAGCCCCAGCATTTT
CDR3aa: CASSEQGGSNQPQHF

len: 15
d_gene: -
v_gene: TRBV5-4
abundance: -
j_gene: TRBJ1-2
CDR3nt: TGTGCCAGCAGCTTGGGTCCAGGCCTTAACTATGGCTACACCTTC
CDR3aa: CASSLGPGLNYGYTF

len: 15
d_gene: TRBD2
v_gene: TRBV5-1
abundance: -
j_gene: TRBJ2-7
CDR3nt: TGCGCCAGCAGCTTGTCCGCGGGGGGCCAGGGAGAGCAGTACTTC
CDR3aa: CASSLSAGGQGEQYF

len: 13
d_gene: TRBD1
v_gene: TRBV29-1
abundance: few
j_gene: TRBJ1-6
CDR3nt: TGCAGCGTGCGGGACAGCTATAATTCACCCCTCCACTTT
CDR3aa: CSVRDSYNSPLHF

len: 15
d_gene: TRBD1
v_gene: TRBV5-1
abundance: few
j_gene: TRBJ2-2
CDR3nt: TGCGCCAGCAGCTTGGGACAGGGGAACACCGGGGAGCTGTTTTTT
CDR3aa: CASSLGQGNTGELFF

len: 13
d_gene: TRBD1
v_gene: TRBV5-6
abundance: -
j_gene: TRBJ1-2
CDR3nt: TGTGCCAGCAGCCTGGACAGGCACTATGGCTACACCTTC
CDR3aa: CASSLDRHYGYTF

len: 15
d_gene: TRBD1
v_gene: TRBV25-1
abundance: -
j_gene: TRBJ1-1
CDR3nt: TGTGCCAGCACAAGACAGGGGGCGATGGACACTGAAGCTTTCTTT
CDR3aa: CASTRQGAMDTEAFF

len: 16
d_gene: TRBD1
v_gene: TRBV3-1/TRBV3-2
abundance: -
j_gene: TRBJ1-6
CDR3nt: TGTGCCAGCAGCCAAGGAGTGGGGACAGCAAATTCACCCCTCCACTTT
CDR3aa: CASSQGVGTANSPLHF

len: 15
d_gene: TRBD2
v_gene: TRBV19
abundance: -
j_gene: TRBJ2-1
CDR3nt: TGTGCCAGTAGTATAGTCGGGGGGGCCAGGGATGAGCAGTTCTTC
CDR3aa: CASSIVGGARDEQFF

len: 15
d_gene: TRBD2
v_gene: TRBV7-3
abundance: once
j_gene: TRBJ2-1
CDR3nt: TGTGCCAGCAGCTTAGTTCTAGCGGGGGGAAATGAGCAGTTCTTC
CDR3aa: CASSLVLAGGNEQFF

len: 14
d_gene: TRBD1
v_gene: TRBV2
abundance: -
j_gene: TRBJ1-1
CDR3nt: TGTGCCAGCAGAGGGACAGGGTTGAACACTGAAGCTTTCTTT
CDR3aa: CASRGTGLNTEAFF

len: 15
d_gene: -
v_gene: TRBV6-1
abundance: -
j_gene: TRBJ2-7
CDR3nt: TGTGCCAGCAGTGAAGTCGGCCGAGCGTCCTACGAGCAGTACTTC
CDR3aa: CASSEVGRASYEQYF

len: 13
d_gene: TRBD2
v_gene: TRBV28
abundance: -
j_gene: TRBJ2-5
CDR3nt: TGTGCCAGCTTCGGGACTAGCGGACAGACCCAGTACTTC
CDR3aa: CASFGTSGQTQYF

len: 15
d_gene: TRBD2
v_gene: TRBV6-4
abundance: once
j_gene: TRBJ2-1
CDR3nt: TGTGCCAGCAGAAGTTCTAGCGGATCCTACAATGAGCAGTTCTTC
CDR3aa: CASRSSSGSYNEQFF

len: 15
d_gene: TRBD1
v_gene: TRBV18
abundance: -
j_gene: TRBJ1-1
CDR3nt: TGTGCCAGCTCACCCCGGACAGGGGAGAACACTGAAGCTTTCTTT
CDR3aa: CASSPRTGENTEAFF

len: 13
d_gene: -
v_gene: TRBV25-1
abundance: -
j_gene: TRBJ2-7
CDR3nt: TGTGCCAGCACCGGGGAGCCCACCTACGAGCAGTACTTC
CDR3aa: CASTGEPTYEQYF

len: 15
d_gene: TRBD2
v_gene: TRBV20-1
abundance: -
j_gene: TRBJ2-7
CDR3nt: TGCAGTGCTAGTGGTAGCGGGGGTTCCTTTTACGAGCAGTACTTC
CDR3aa: CSASGSGGSFYEQYF

len: 15
d_gene: TRBD1
v_gene: TRBV2
abundance: -
j_gene: TRBJ1-6
CDR3nt: TGTGCCAGCAGTGGGACAGGGGGTAGTGGTTCACCCCTCCACTTT
CDR3aa: CASSGTGGSGSPLHF

len: 17
d_gene: TRBD1
v_gene: TRBV28
abundance: -
j_gene: TRBJ1-2
CDR3nt: TGTGCCAGCAGCCGAGGCATGGACAGGCGGGGTAACTATGGCTACACCTTC
CDR3aa: CASSRGMDRRGNYGYTF

len: 17
d_gene: TRBD1
v_gene: TRBV5-1
abundance: -
j_gene: TRBJ2-5
CDR3nt: TGCGCCAGCAGCCCGGGGGCAGGGGGCACGTTTCGGGAGACCCAGTACTTC
CDR3aa: CASSPGAGGTFRETQYF

len: 15
d_gene: -
v_gene: TRBV28
abundance: -
j_gene: TRBJ2-3
CDR3nt: TGTGCCAGCAGTGTCCCCAGACAGCACACAGATACGCAGTATTTT
CDR3aa: CASSVPRQHTDTQYF

len: 15
d_gene: TRBD2
v_gene: TRBV5-4
abundance: -
j_gene: TRBJ2-1
CDR3nt: TGTGCCAGCAGCTGGGGGACTAGCGGTATAAATGAGCAGTTCTTC
CDR3aa: CASSWGTSGINEQFF

len: 15
d_gene: -
v_gene: TRBV14
abundance: -
j_gene: TRBJ2-3
CDR3nt: TGTGCCAGCAGCCGCCCTGGAGGAAGCACAGATACGCAGTATTTT
CDR3aa: CASSRPGGSTDTQYF

len: 13
d_gene: TRBD1
v_gene: TRBV19
abundance: -
j_gene: TRBJ1-5
CDR3nt: TGTGCCAGCCGGACAGGGACCAATCAGCCCCAGCATTTT
CDR3aa: CASRTGTNQPQHF

len: 15
d_gene: TRBD1
v_gene: TRBV5-4
abundance: few
j_gene: TRBJ1-6
CDR3nt: TGTGCCAGCAGCGGCAGACAGGGGGCAAATTCACCCCTCCACTTT
CDR3aa: CASSGRQGANSPLHF